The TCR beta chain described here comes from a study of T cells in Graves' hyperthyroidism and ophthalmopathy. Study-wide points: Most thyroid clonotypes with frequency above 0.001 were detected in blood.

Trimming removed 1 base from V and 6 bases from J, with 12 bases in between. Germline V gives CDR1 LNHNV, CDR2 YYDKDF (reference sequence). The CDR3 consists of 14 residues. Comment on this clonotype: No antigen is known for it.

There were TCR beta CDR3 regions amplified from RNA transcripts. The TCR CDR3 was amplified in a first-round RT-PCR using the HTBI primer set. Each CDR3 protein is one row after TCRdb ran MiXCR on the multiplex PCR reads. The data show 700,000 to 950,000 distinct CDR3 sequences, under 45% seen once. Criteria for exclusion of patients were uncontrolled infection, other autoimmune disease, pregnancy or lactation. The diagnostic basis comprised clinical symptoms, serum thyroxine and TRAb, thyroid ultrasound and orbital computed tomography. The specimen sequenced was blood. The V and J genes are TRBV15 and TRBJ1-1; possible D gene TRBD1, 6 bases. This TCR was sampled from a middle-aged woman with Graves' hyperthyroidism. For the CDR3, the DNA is TGTGCCACCAGCAGAGCGACGGGGGGCTCTGAAGCTTTCTTT. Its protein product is CATSRATGGSEAFF.